What follows are 27 T cell receptor beta chains derived from one specimen sequenced in a study of a mutant IDH1 vaccine in newly diagnosed glioma. The antigens these receptors bind are not known. Specified time point: week 47, end of study. One vaccine dose held 300 ug of mutant IDH1 20-mer peptide and came with topical imiquimod. TCRdb's table, derived via immunoSEQ multiplex PCR, lists solely in-frame clones and lacks some. The sample has approximately 33,000 clones, roughly 71% seen once. The sequencing used PBMCs, collected from a glioma patient whose treatment included an IDH1 peptide vaccine. These receptors all stem from a man aged 35-49 years with glioma.

The V gene is TRBV4-1, the J gene TRBJ1-2; the match to TRBD1 covers 7 bases. After removal of 5 bases from V and 3 bases from J, the junction contained 3 bases not matched to a gene. This CDR3 contains 13 residues. Per the germline V gene, CDR1 is MGHRA and CDR2 is YSYEKL. CDR3 sequence: CASSWDSHYGYTF. The CDR3 DNA follows: TGCGCCAGCAGCTGGGACAGCCACTATGGCTACACCTTC.

There are a few counts of this clone. CDR3 in amino acids: CASSRGQGYNEQFF. CDR3 bases: TGTGCCAGCAGTCGAGGACAGGGTTACAATGAGCAGTTCTTC. The chain links TRBV11-3 to TRBJ2-1; 8 positions match TRBD1. From germline, CDR1 is SGHNT and CDR2 YENEEA. J lost 4 bases, V lost 6 bases, and 5 bases had no gene match. The CDR3 extends over 14 amino acids. The full variable domain, completed using reference TRBV11-3 and TRBJ2-1, is EAGVVQSPRYKIIEKKQPVAFWCNPISGHNTLYWYLQNLGQGPELLIRYENEEAVDDSQLPKDRFSAERLKGVDSTLKIQPAELGDSAVYLCASSRGQGYNEQFFGPGTRLTVL.

About this clone itself: Other nucleotide sequences from this sample produce the same CDR3. The chain recombines TRBV5-1 with TRBJ2-3, with TRBD2 identical over 13 bases. This CDR3 is 16 amino acids long. The trim removed 0 bases at V and 7 bases at J, leaving 5 bases unmatched. CDR1 is SGHRS, CDR2 YFSETQ, per germline. As DNA, the CDR3 is TGCGCCAGCAGCTTGGTTGGGACTAGCGGGGACAATACGCAGTATTTT. Translation gives CASSLVGTSGDNTQYF.

The chain links TRBV13 to TRBJ2-2; D perhaps matches TRBD1 (6 bases). Trimming took off 5 bases at V and 0 bases at J, with 13 bases between the two ends. The CDR3 runs to 16 residues. Per germline, CDR1 PRHDT and CDR2 FYEKMQ (reference sequence). CDR3 residues: CASSILRGANTGELFF. The DNA for the CDR3 is TGTGCCAGCAGCATTCTCAGGGGCGCGAACACCGGGGAGCTGTTTTTT.

This clone was detected a few times. The J gene is TRBJ2-1, the V gene TRBV28; D assignment may be TRBD1 or TRBD2 (7 bases each). V lost 4 bases and J 6 bases, leaving 31 bases between the germline ends. The germline gives CDR1 MDHEN, CDR2 SYDVKM. CDR3 length equals 20 residues. CDR3 residues: CASSSIRGGAIAEVPNEQFF. As DNA, the CDR3 is TGTGCCAGCAGTTCCATCAGGGGGGGCGCCATAGCGGAGGTCCCCAATGAGCAGTTCTTC.

The chain uses TRBV11-2 and TRBJ1-2, with TRBD1 as a possible D gene (5 bases). CDR1 and CDR2 (germline): SGHAT, FQNNGV. The CDR3 is made up of 14 amino acids. The V gene lost 5 bases and the J gene lost 4 bases, with 14 bases spanning the gap. CDR3: CASSLNRQSYGYTF. CDR3 nucleotides: TGTGCCAGCAGCCTCAATAGACAGAGCTATGGCTACACCTTC.

This clone was counted a few times. The V gene is TRBV7-2, the J gene TRBJ1-4, with a tentative D call TRBD1 (6 bases). The CDR3 spans 15 residues. Germline CDR1 is SGHTA and CDR2 is FQGNSA. V lost 5 bases and J lost 8, with 18 bases in between. CDR3 DNA: TGTGCCAGCAGCGCCTACAGGGACTTGGAAGAAAAACTGTTTTTT. Its protein product is CASSAYRDLEEKLFF.

The J gene is TRBJ2-5, the V gene TRBV5-4; D is perhaps TRBD1 (7 bases). There are 14 residues in the CDR3. Germline CDR1 is SGHNT and CDR2 is YYREEE (reference sequence). V shed 4 bases and J shed 2 bases, with 12 bases lying between them. CDR3 region: CASSRQGLQETQYF. The CDR3 region has the DNA TGTGCCAGCAGCCGACAGGGACTTCAAGAGACCCAGTACTTC.

V usage is TRBV7-9 and J usage is TRBJ2-1; D call uncertain. Trimming shortened V by 3 bases and J by 0 bases, and 15 bases separated the two germline ends. The length of the CDR3 is 17 residues. Germline-derived CDR1 and CDR2 are SEHNR and FQNEAQ (reference sequence). For the CDR3, the DNA is TGTGCCAGCAGCTTCGTGCCGGAGAAGGCCTCCTACAATGAGCAGTTCTTC. Protein product: CASSFVPEKASYNEQFF.

V gene TRBV15 combines with J gene TRBJ1-1, with a weak D call TRBD1 (5 bases). V lost 8 bases and J 4 bases, leaving 17 bases between the germline ends. The CDR3 covers 14 residues. Germline lookup yields CDR1 LNHNV and CDR2 YYDKDF (reference sequence). This CDR3 is CATGGRGLRTEAFF. The CDR3 DNA reads TGTGCCACCGGGGGGAGGGGATTGCGCACTGAAGCTTTCTTT.

The chain's CDR3 is CASSPRVAGGGDTQYF. The CDR3 region has the DNA TGTGCCAGCTCACCGAGGGTAGCGGGAGGTGGAGATACGCAGTATTTT. The chain combines TRBV18 with TRBJ2-3, with 10 bases lining up with TRBD2. The junction had 8 bases not matched to a gene; V was cut back by 3 bases and J by 5 bases. CDR1 and CDR2 (germline): KGHSH, LQKENI. The length of the CDR3 is 16 residues.

The V gene is TRBV19, the J gene TRBJ1-5; 12 nucleotides align to TRBD1. V gave up 5 bases and J gave up 9 bases; unmatched junction bases: 11. From germline, CDR1 is LNHDA and CDR2 SQIVND (reference sequence). The CDR3 is made up of 16 amino acids. CDR3 sequence reads: CASSQGTGGQVVPQHF. In nucleotides, the CDR3 is TGTGCCAGTAGTCAGGGGACAGGGGGCCAAGTGGTGCCCCAGCATTTT. Drawing the rest from reference TRBV19 and TRBJ1-5, the complete variable domain is DGGITQSPKYLFRKEGQNVTLSCEQNLNHDAMYWYRQDPGQGLRLIYYSQIVNDFQKGDIAEGYSVSREKKESFPLTVTSAQKNPTAFYLCASSQGTGGQVVPQHFGDGTRLSIL.

The gene calls are TRBV7-8 and TRBJ2-3; 8 positions agree with TRBD2. Germline-derived CDR1 and CDR2 are SGHVS and FQNEAQ. V gave up 5 bases and J gave up 4 bases; unmatched junction bases: 5. This CDR3 comprises 14 residues. CDR3 amino acids: CASSPGLAADTQYF. The CDR3 DNA follows: TGTGCCAGCAGCCCCGGACTAGCTGCAGATACGCAGTATTTT.

V gene TRBV15 combines with J gene TRBJ1-1, with D possibly being TRBD1 (6 bases). The V gene lost 0 bases and the J gene lost 4 bases, with 6 bases spanning the gap. Germline CDR1 reads LNHNV; CDR2 reads YYDKDF (reference sequence). The CDR3 has 13 residues. The CDR3 nucleotides are TGTGCCACCAGCAGAGAGGGGGCCACTGAAGCTTTCTTT. Encoded protein: CATSREGATEAFF.

The chain is built from TRBV11-2 and TRBJ2-1; 7 nucleotides match TRBD2. After removal of 5 bases from V and 8 bases from J, the junction contained 12 bases not matched to a gene. The germline V gene has CDR1 SGHAT and CDR2 FQNNGV. The CDR3 has 15 amino acids. The CDR3 DNA is TGTGCCAGCAGCAGACGACGCGGGAGTTATGATGAGCAGTTCTTC. As protein: CASSRRRGSYDEQFF.

This clone was seen a handful of times. The chain employs TRBV18 and TRBJ2-1; D unclear. CDR1 is KGHSH and CDR2 is LQKENI in the germline V gene. Trimming took 6 bases from V and 8 from J, leaving 14 bases between them. The CDR3 runs to 13 residues. CDR3 loop: CASSILDSDEQFF. Written as DNA, the CDR3 is TGTGCCAGCTCTATTTTGGATTCGGATGAGCAGTTCTTC.

The chain uses TRBV10-2 and TRBJ2-3; TRBD2 aligns across 9 bases. Germline trimming cut 5 bases from V and 1 base from J; bases unmatched to any gene: 7. CDR1 and CDR2 from the germline V gene are WSHSY and SAAADI. CDR3 length equals 16 residues. CDR3 coding DNA: TGCGCCAGCAGTTCGGGTAGCGGGAGTGGCACAGATACGCAGTATTTT. Its protein is CASSSGSGSGTDTQYF.

The CDR3 DNA is TGTGCCAGTAGTACTTCGGGACAAGGTGAAGCTTTCTTT. Translation: CASSTSGQGEAFF. V is TRBV19 and J is TRBJ1-1; TRBD1 might be the D (6 bases). The germline CDR1 and CDR2 sequences are LNHDA and SQIVND (reference sequence). Deletions cut 4 bases from V and 7 bases from J, with 13 bases between. This CDR3 region has 13 residues.

The genes are TRBV7-8 and TRBJ1-2, with unresolved D. CDR1 SGHVS and CDR2 FQNEAQ come from the germline V gene. The CDR3 runs 12 residues. The V and J ends lost 1 base and 5 bases respectively, with 5 bases between them. The CDR3 protein is CASSLDAYGYTF. The CDR3 region has the DNA TGTGCCAGCAGCTTAGACGCGTATGGCTACACCTTC.

In its sample, this clone is medium-sized (0.01 to 0.1%). The chain has TRBV19 and TRBJ1-2; D not resolved. The CDR3 is made up of 13 amino acids. Trimming left V 7 bases short and J 6 bases short, with 15 bases between. Germline CDR1 is LNHDA and CDR2 is SQIVND (reference sequence). The CDR3 sequence: CASTSRAGDGYTF. The DNA of the CDR3 is TGTGCCAGTACTTCCCGCGCGGGCGATGGCTACACCTTC.

The chain joins TRBV7-9 to TRBJ2-7; perhaps D is TRBD1 or TRBD2 (5 bases each). With 5 bases removed from V and 6 bases from J, the gap between germline ends came to 14 bases. Germline lookup yields CDR1 SEHNR and CDR2 FQNEAQ (reference sequence). The CDR3 has 13 amino acids. The chain's CDR3 is CASSRGEGTEQYF. CDR3 DNA sequence: TGTGCCAGCAGCCGGGGCGAGGGGACCGAGCAGTACTTC.

The J gene is TRBJ2-1, the V gene TRBV11-3, with 8 bases matching TRBD2. Trimming cost V 2 bases and J 6 bases; bases outside gene matches: 3. CDR1 and CDR2 from the germline V gene are SGHNT and YENEEA. The length of the CDR3 is 14 residues. This chain's CDR3 is CASSLSGSFNEQFF. In DNA form, the CDR3 reads TGTGCCAGCAGCTTAAGCGGGAGTTTCAATGAGCAGTTCTTC. Full variable domain (remainder filled in from reference TRBV11-3 and TRBJ2-1): EAGVVQSPRYKIIEKKQPVAFWCNPISGHNTLYWYLQNLGQGPELLIRYENEEAVDDSQLPKDRFSAERLKGVDSTLKIQPAELGDSAVYLCASSLSGSFNEQFFGPGTRLTVL.

This clone was counted between two and nine times. The genes are TRBV4-1 and TRBJ2-1, with D perhaps matching TRBD1 (5 bases). The CDR3 covers 12 residues. CDR1 is MGHRA and CDR2 is YSYEKL in the germline V gene. V was cut by 4 bases and J by 10 bases, with 11 bases left in between. CDR3 nucleotide sequence: TGCGCCAGCAGCCGCCCCGACAGAGAGCAGTTCTTC. Its protein product is CASSRPDREQFF.

In nucleotides, the CDR3 is TGTGCCATTGGGGTAACCGGACTAGCGGGAGGTCTTTACAATGAGCAGTTCTTC. The encoded protein is CAIGVTGLAGGLYNEQFF. The J gene is TRBJ2-1, the V gene TRBV10-3, with 14 bases matching TRBD2. V dropped 9 bases and J dropped 4; count of bases not matched to a gene: 14. The CDR3 covers 18 residues. CDR1 is ENHRY, CDR2 SYGVKD, per germline.

The V and J genes are TRBV5-1 and TRBJ1-2, with 9 positions matching TRBD1. The junction had 4 bases not matched to a gene; V was cut back by 5 bases and J by 5 bases. The germline V gene encodes CDR1 SGHRS and CDR2 YFSETQ. This CDR3 is built from 13 residues. The CDR3 coding sequence is TGCGCCAGCAGTATGACAGGGGGGTATGGCTACACCTTC. Encoded protein: CASSMTGGYGYTF.

The rearrangement joins TRBV19 to TRBJ2-3; D uncertain. V was pared by 7 bases and J by 2 bases, with 7 bases between. The CDR3 covers 12 residues. CDR1 and CDR2 from the germline V gene are LNHDA and SQIVND (reference sequence). In DNA, the CDR3 is TGTGCCAGTAAAGACACCACAGATACGCAGTATTTT. As protein: CASKDTTDTQYF.

The rearrangement uses TRBV18 and TRBJ1-2, with D possibly matching TRBD1 (5 bases). V lost 6 bases and J lost 0, with 20 bases in between. CDR1 and CDR2 from the germline V gene are KGHSH and LQKENI. The CDR3 sequence is 17 residues long. The CDR3 loop reads CASSLLEAGQPNYGYTF. Here the CDR3 DNA reads TGTGCCAGCTCTCTTCTCGAAGCGGGGCAGCCTAACTATGGCTACACCTTC.